Sequencing of this T cell receptor beta chain was carried out in a study of shared clonotypes between healthy human individuals (dated by TCRdb to the early 2020s). In the study overall: The cohort comprised two women and a few men aged 18 to 49 years. The study deeply sequenced blood TCR repertoires of several healthy adults to estimate repertoire size and the extent of clonotype sharing between individuals. Different laboratories and diverse techniques were used to prepare libraries and sequence TCR repertoires, to increase sequencing depth and limit assay-specific biases. Per donor, leukapheresis produced somewhere between about 0.94 and 9.5 billion PBMCs. For each donor, three plates each were used for CD4 naive and CD4 memory, two plates were used for CD8 naive, and one plate was used for CD8 memory. On the study overall, not on this receptor specifically: Even with the large sequencing depth, rarefaction of the sorted-subset datasets indicated that sequencing was incomplete. Pairwise subsampling led to the expectation that sequencing depth would affect the degree of clonotype sharing among donors. Only blood was sampled, and tissue TCR repertoires likely differ from those in blood. Because the study included only a small number of donors, the genetic and exposure-history diversity represented was limited. Across a few donors, approximately 5% of naive CD4, approximately 3.5% of naive CD8, about 2% of memory CD4, and approximately 0.4% of memory CD8 clonotypes were shared. Higher generation probabilities were observed for clonotypes shared by all four sorted-subset donors than for non-shared clonotypes. Naive subsets generally had larger estimated clonotype richness than memory subsets.

V is pruned by 5 bases and J by 5 bases, leaving 6 bases of the junction without a gene match. Reading the germline V gene gives CDR1 SNHLY and CDR2 FYNNEI. Counted from cysteine to phenylalanine, this CDR3 has 15 amino acids. Left in the record is the CDR3 DNA by itself, 45 bases read in frame from the first base. Healthy HIV-negative adults with no recently reported acute infections or vaccinations were included as donors. Every donor was a Caucasian adult residing in Nashville, Tennessee, USA. CD4+ T cells were enriched by magnetic negative selection; naive cells were then positively selected on CD45RA, and the negative fraction formed the memory subset. After blood collection by leukapheresis, PBMCs were isolated using Ficoll-Histopaque density gradient centrifugation and then cryopreserved in the vapor phase of liquid nitrogen. Analytical flow cytometry was used to check the purity and quantity of each magnetically sorted T cell population. Genomic DNA was isolated from every sorted fraction and measured by UV absorbance on a Nanodrop 2000c.

TCR CDR3 regions were amplified from genomic DNA by multiplex PCR using the deep immunoSEQ assay. Genomic DNA extracted from each cell subset was distributed evenly over all wells of several immunoSEQ 96-well plates, and each plate served as one replicate. For sorted subsets, approximately 0.2 ug of genomic DNA, equivalent to about 30,000 T cell genomes, went into each replicate PCR. Purified libraries were quantified with a Qubit 3.0 fluorometer, sized on a Bioanalyzer 2100, and re-quantified with the KAPA Library Quantification kit. A separate single-read 150-cycle Illumina NextSeq 550 flow cell was used to sequence each immunoSEQ 96-well plate. On the authors' methods: Because the immunoSEQ output held only junctional sequences and lacked quality scores, the filtering could not match the filtering applied to full-length reads. Sequences were annotated with PyIR, a Python wrapper for IgBLAST v1.9, using IMGT germline references to assign V/J genes and CDR3. Reads were removed for weak V/J assignments (E-value above 1e-6), missing CDR3, stop codons, out-of-frame junctions, or ambiguous translated residues. V3J clonotypes were defined as sequences sharing an identical inferred V gene, J gene, and CDR3 amino acid sequence. To compute the percentage overlap between repertoires, the number of shared unique clonotypes was divided by the size of the smaller repertoire. Repertoire richness was assessed with RTK rarefaction, the Chao1 estimator, and Recon v2.1 estimates of unobserved clonotypes. OLGA was used to compute generation probabilities for all TCRbeta clonotypes that the gDNA method yielded from a few donors. This immuneACCESS table, as held by TCRdb, lists in-frame sequences with V and J called but not all clones. Of the missing ones, under half trace to an unresolved V gene in checked studies; the others have no known cause. V and J calls and clone size are as listed in that table; D and trimming were resolved from the DNA. This sample comprises more than 2 million clones, around 95% of them detected only once. The ten largest make up under 0.15% of the sample.

As concerns this clone: The antigen it binds to is not known. No much larger clone is present one base from it, and per-base qualities are unavailable.

Sequencing input: naive CD4+ T cells sorted from blood. The sample's cell subset or site label, in plain terms: CD45RA+ positively selected. This TCR derives from a man aged 18-30 years in good health. The chain uses TRBV2 and TRBJ1-2; TRBD1 aligns with 12 central bases. The DNA is TGTGCCAGCAGTCCGGGACAGGGGGCGGTATATGGCTACACCTTC. It specifies CASSPGQGAVYGYTF.